This T cell receptor (beta chain) was documented in a study of blood T cell repertoires in COVID-19. Under the authors' procedure: Amplification from reference gene primers served as the basis for estimated nucleated cell counts. Libraries were prepared by immunoSEQ multiplex PCR; TCRdb keeps only in-frame clonotypes and omits some of them. The DNA was the basis for D and trimming; V, J and clone size are from that table. The repertoire has roughly 380,000 clones, approximately 91% of them found once; the top ten carry around 1.5%. CDR3 length: 19 amino acids. With 4 bases clipped from V and 2 bases from J, the junction kept 7 bases outside the gene matches. Germline-derived CDR1 and CDR2 are LGHDT and YNNKEL (reference sequence).

This receptor was identified in a woman in her 40s with COVID-19, enrolled during active disease. Sequenced: peripheral blood. The rearrangement uses TRBV3-1 (or the pseudogene TRBV3-2) and TRBJ2-2, with TRBD2 matching 16 bases. CDR3 sequence reads: CASSPGLAGGPLNTGELFF. The DNA of the CDR3 is TGTGCCAGCAGCCCGGGACTAGCGGGGGGGCCGCTCAACACCGGGGAGCTGTTTTTT.